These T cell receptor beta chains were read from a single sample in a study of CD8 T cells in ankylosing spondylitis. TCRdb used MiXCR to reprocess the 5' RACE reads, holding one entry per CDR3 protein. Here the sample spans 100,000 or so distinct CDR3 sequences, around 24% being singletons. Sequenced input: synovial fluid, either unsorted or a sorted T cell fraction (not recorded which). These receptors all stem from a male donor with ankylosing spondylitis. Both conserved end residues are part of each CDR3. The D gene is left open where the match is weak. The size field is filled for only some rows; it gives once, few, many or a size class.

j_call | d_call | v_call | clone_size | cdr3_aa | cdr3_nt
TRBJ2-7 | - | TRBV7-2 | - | CASSRDDSESYEQYF | TGTGCCAGCAGCCGAGACGACAGTGAGTCCTACGAGCAGTACTTC
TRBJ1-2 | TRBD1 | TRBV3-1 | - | CASSQPLGQGAVGYTF | TGTGCCAGCAGCCAACCGCTCGGACAGGGGGCTGTGGGCTACACCTTC
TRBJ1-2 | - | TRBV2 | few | CASTRGVSYGYTF | TGTGCCAGCACTCGGGGGGTGTCGTATGGCTACACCTTC
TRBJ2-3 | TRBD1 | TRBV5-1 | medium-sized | CASSATGTGADTQYF | TGCGCCAGCAGCGCGACCGGGACAGGGGCAGATACGCAGTATTTT
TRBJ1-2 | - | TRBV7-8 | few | CASSPLYGYTF | TGTGCCAGCAGCCCCCTCTATGGCTACACCTTC
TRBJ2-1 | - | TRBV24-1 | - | CATSDLGEQFF | TGTGCCACCAGTGATTTGGGTGAGCAGTTCTTC
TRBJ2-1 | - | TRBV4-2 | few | CASSQRNNEQFF | TGTGCCAGCAGCCAACGGAACAATGAGCAGTTCTTC
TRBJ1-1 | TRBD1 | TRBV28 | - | CASSSQHRGRAFF | TGTGCCAGCAGTTCGCAACACAGGGGAAGAGCTTTCTTT
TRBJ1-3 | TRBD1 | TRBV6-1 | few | CASSDGQGRNTIYF | TGTGCCAGCAGCGACGGACAGGGAAGAAACACCATATATTTT
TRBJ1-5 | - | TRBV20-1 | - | CSAQGGGNQPQHF | TGCAGTGCTCAGGGAGGTGGCAATCAGCCCCAGCATTTT
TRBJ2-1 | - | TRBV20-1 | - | CSASSEHEGHNEQFF | TGCAGTGCTAGCTCCGAACACGAGGGGCACAATGAGCAGTTCTTC
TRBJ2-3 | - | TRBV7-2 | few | CASSSQGGEPDTQYF | TGTGCCAGCAGCTCCCAGGGGGGGGAGCCAGATACGCAGTATTTT
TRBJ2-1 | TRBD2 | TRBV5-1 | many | CASSRLAGGYNEQFF | TGCGCCAGCAGCCGGCTAGCGGGAGGGTACAATGAGCAGTTCTTC
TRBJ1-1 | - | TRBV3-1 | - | CASSQGWQVTNTEAFF | TGTGCCAGCAGCCAAGGGTGGCAGGTCACGAACACTGAAGCTTTCTTT
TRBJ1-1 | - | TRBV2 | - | CASAGSEAFF | TGTGCCAGCGCAGGGTCTGAAGCTTTCTTT
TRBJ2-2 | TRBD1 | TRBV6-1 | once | CATSDPGQGWTGELFF | TGTGCCACCAGTGATCCCGGACAGGGGTGGACCGGGGAGCTGTTTTTT
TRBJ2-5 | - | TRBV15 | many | CATSRIGETQYF | TGTGCCACCAGCAGAATCGGAGAGACCCAGTACTTC
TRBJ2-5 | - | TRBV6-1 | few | CASSRGASAQRWETQYF | TGTGCCAGCAGTAGAGGGGCTAGCGCCCAGAGGTGGGAGACCCAGTACTTC
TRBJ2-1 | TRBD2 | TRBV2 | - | CASVLAGDTGEQFF | TGTGCCAGCGTACTAGCGGGAGATACGGGTGAGCAGTTCTTC
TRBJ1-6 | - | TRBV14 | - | CASSQAQWGVNSPLHF | TGTGCCAGCAGCCAAGCGCAGTGGGGTGTCAATTCACCCCTCCACTTT
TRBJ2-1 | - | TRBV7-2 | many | CASSRAGVNEQFF | TGTGCCAGCAGCAGGGCCGGGGTGAATGAGCAGTTCTTC
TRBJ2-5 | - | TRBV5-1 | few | CASSLADRETQYF | TGCGCCAGCAGCTTGGCGGATCGCGAGACCCAGTACTTC